These T cell receptor beta chains were read from a single sample in a study of T cells in localized non-small cell lung cancer. Produced via immunoSEQ multiplex PCR; TCRdb's table is partial and in-frame only. The sample has tens of thousands of clones; 85% are singletons. Sequences were derived from PBMCs, sampled before any cancer treatment. The receptors here all came from a woman aged 40-69 years with stage II squamous cell lung carcinoma. CDR3s include the opening cysteine and the closing phenylalanine or tryptophan. Each record gives: CDR3 DNA, CDR3 protein, V gene, D gene, J gene, clone size. The D gene is left open where the match is weak. Rows may omit the clone size; those that give it use once, few, many or a size class.

TGTGCCAGCAGCGCGAACTCCCCCCCGGGGGGTACGGGCTATGGCTACACCTTC,CASSANSPPGGTGYGYTF,TRBV9,.,TRBJ1-2,.
TGTGCCAGCACCAGAGGGTCGAACACTGAAGCTTTCTTT,CASTRGSNTEAFF,TRBV5-6,.,TRBJ1-1,.
TGTGCCAGCAGTTTAACTTCTCCAAGCTCTGGAAACACCATATATTTT,CASSLTSPSSGNTIYF,TRBV28,.,TRBJ1-3,.
TGTGCCAGCAGCGTAGCTCCAAGGGACAGCCCATATGGCTACACCTTC,CASSVAPRDSPYGYTF,TRBV9,TRBD1,TRBJ1-2,few
TGCGCTACAGGGACTGGAAACACCATATATTTT,CATGTGNTIYF,TRBV20-1,.,TRBJ1-3,.
TGTGCCAGCAATAAGGCAGGGGGCAATGGCTACACCTTC,CASNKAGGNGYTF,TRBV7-2,TRBD1,TRBJ1-2,.
TGCAGCGTTGAAGGTAGAACGGAAAACACTGAAGCTTTCTTT,CSVEGRTENTEAFF,TRBV29-1,.,TRBJ1-1,.
TGTGCCACCAGCAGAGGGGGGGCGCATAAGGGAGTTTACAATGAGCAGTTCTTC,CATSRGGAHKGVYNEQFF,TRBV15,.,TRBJ2-1,.
TGTGCCACCAGCCCCCGGACAGGGGCTTACAATGAGCAGTTCTTC,CATSPRTGAYNEQFF,TRBV15,TRBD1,TRBJ2-1,.
TGTGCCAGCAGCTTAGGCCCCCACAATGAGCAGTTCTTC,CASSLGPHNEQFF,TRBV7-2,.,TRBJ2-1,.
TGTGCCAGCAGCAAAGGGACAGCCTGGAACACCGGGGAGCTGTTTTTT,CASSKGTAWNTGELFF,TRBV5-8,TRBD1,TRBJ2-2,.
TGTGCCAGCAGTGAAGTGCTCGGCCCTAGCACAGATACGCAGTATTTT,CASSEVLGPSTDTQYF,TRBV6-1,.,TRBJ2-3,.
TGCGCCAGCAGTGAGTCGCCACTAGCGGTCCAAGAGACCCAGTACTTC,CASSESPLAVQETQYF,TRBV10-2,TRBD2,TRBJ2-5,.
TGTGCCACCAGCAGAGATTGGCAGCGGGAGGGCCTACTTGCAGATACGCAGTATTTT,CATSRDWQREGLLADTQYF,TRBV15,TRBD2,TRBJ2-3,.
TGTGCCAGCTCACCTAATCTGAACACTGAAGCTTTCTTT,CASSPNLNTEAFF,TRBV18,.,TRBJ1-1,.
TGTGCCAGCAGCTTAGGCTACCCAGATACGCAGTATTTT,CASSLGYPDTQYF,TRBV7-2,.,TRBJ2-3,.
TGCGCCAGCAGTGAGCGGGTGGTCTTAGTGAGTACCCAGTACTTC,CASSERVVLVSTQYF,TRBV10-2,.,TRBJ2-5,.
TGTGCCAGCAGGGGACAGGGACGCCCAGATACGCAGTATTTT,CASRGQGRPDTQYF,TRBV28,TRBD1,TRBJ2-3,few
TGTGCCAGCAGTGATGGGTACACTGAAGCTTTCTTT,CASSDGYTEAFF,TRBV6-1,.,TRBJ1-1,few
TGTGCCAGCAGCGATGGACGGACAGGGTTGGTTTCTGAAGCTTTCTTT,CASSDGRTGLVSEAFF,TRBV5-4,TRBD1,TRBJ1-1,.
TGTGCCAGCAGCCCCAGACTAGGTCTAGAGACCCAGTACTTC,CASSPRLGLETQYF,TRBV9,.,TRBJ2-5,.
TGTGCCAGCAGCTTCTCACTAGCGAATTACGAGCAGTACTTC,CASSFSLANYEQYF,TRBV5-6,TRBD2,TRBJ2-7,few
TGTGCCAGCAGTTTCCAGGGAGCTAATGAAAAACTGTTTTTT,CASSFQGANEKLFF,TRBV27,.,TRBJ1-4,once
TGCAGCGTTGAAAGACAGGGTTCCAGGCGGTTCTTC,CSVERQGSRRFF,TRBV29-1,TRBD1,TRBJ2-1,once
TGTGCCAGTAGTATACGAACAGGGGTAGGCAATCAGCCCCAGCATTTT,CASSIRTGVGNQPQHF,TRBV19,TRBD1,TRBJ1-5,.
TGTGCCAGCAGCTTACGGAGCGACGATAACACCATATATTTT,CASSLRSDDNTIYF,TRBV7-6,.,TRBJ1-3,.
TGTGCCAGTAACGAGGACAGGGGAAGGGGCGGCTACACCTTC,CASNEDRGRGGYTF,TRBV19,TRBD1,TRBJ1-2,.
TGTGCCAGCAGCTTCGCACTAGCGGGAGGAGGGTCCTACGAGCAGTACTTC,CASSFALAGGGSYEQYF,TRBV11-3,TRBD2,TRBJ2-7,.
TGTGCCAGCAGCTCCCCGGGCCCCTCTAGGGTCTTGTCAGATACGCAGTATTTT,CASSSPGPSRVLSDTQYF,TRBV7-8,.,TRBJ2-3,once
TGTGCCAGCAGTACCCGACTAGCGGGAGGGATGGATACGCAGTATTTT,CASSTRLAGGMDTQYF,TRBV27,TRBD2,TRBJ2-3,once
TGCGCCAGCAGCTATAAGGGATCCAGCACAGATACGCAGTATTTT,CASSYKGSSTDTQYF,TRBV5-1,.,TRBJ2-3,.
TGTGCCAGCACCCCGCCGGGACTAGCGGGGCTATCCTACGAGCAGTACTTC,CASTPPGLAGLSYEQYF,TRBV28,TRBD2,TRBJ2-7,.
TGCGCCAGCAGCCAGGGACAGGGAGGCTACGAGCAGTACTTC,CASSQGQGGYEQYF,TRBV5-1,TRBD1,TRBJ2-7,.
TGTGCCAGCAGTCGAACTTCAGTGAGTTCACCCCTCCACTTT,CASSRTSVSSPLHF,TRBV28,.,TRBJ1-6,few
TGTGCCAGCAGCTCCAAGACAGGGGGGAACACTGAAGCTTTCTTT,CASSSKTGGNTEAFF,TRBV5-6,TRBD1,TRBJ1-1,.
TGCGCCAGCAGCAGCCGCACAGGGAACACCGGGGAGCTGTTTTTT,CASSSRTGNTGELFF,TRBV5-1,.,TRBJ2-2,.
TGCGCCAGCAGCCTTGGACTAGCGGGAGGGCTGGAGCAGTTCTTC,CASSLGLAGGLEQFF,TRBV5-1,TRBD2,TRBJ2-1,.
TGCGCCAGCAGCTTGGACGCACCCTACAATGAGCAGTTCTTC,CASSLDAPYNEQFF,TRBV5-1,.,TRBJ2-1,.
TGTGCCAGCAGCTGGGGGACAGGGGGCGTGGAGACCCAGTACTTC,CASSWGTGGVETQYF,TRBV7-9,TRBD1,TRBJ2-5,.
TGTGCCAGTAGTCGAGGACAGACCTATCGCACAGATACGCAGTATTTT,CASSRGQTYRTDTQYF,TRBV19,.,TRBJ2-3,.
TGTGCCAGCAGTCCCGGGACAGAAGTCCGCCGGGTGACTTTC,CASSPGTEVRRVTF,TRBV27,TRBD1,TRBJ2-6,.
TGTGCCAGCAGTCTATCGGGACAGGGGTCCTCCAGGGAGACCCAGTACTTC,CASSLSGQGSSRETQYF,TRBV25-1,TRBD1,TRBJ2-5,.
TGTGCCAGCAGCTACGACAACCAGTATGGCTACACCTTC,CASSYDNQYGYTF,TRBV5-4,.,TRBJ1-2,few
TGTGCCAGCAGTGCCGACGGGGTGGTCTCGGAGCAGTACTTC,CASSADGVVSEQYF,TRBV2,.,TRBJ2-7,.
TGTGCCAGCAGCTTAGAGGCGGGGCCAAGCGAGCAGTTCTTC,CASSLEAGPSEQFF,TRBV11-2,.,TRBJ2-1,.